The present TCR beta chain was sequenced within a study of cytomegalovirus exposure and HLA in healthy donors. About this clone: Antigen: not known.

The study's findings and limits: The productive fraction for most TCR beta V segments was about 87% or about 30% in an earlier analysis.

The V end lost 0 bases, the J end lost 2 bases, and 12 bases lay between the germline ends. Germline CDR1 reads LNHNV; CDR2 reads YYDKDF (reference sequence). This CDR3 spans 16 amino acids. Vbeta (60) and Jbeta (13) primers were used in the PCR. Measured with immunoSEQ multiplex PCR; TCRdb has only the in-frame clones, and not every one. In all, the sample yields about 64,000 clones. The sample comprised PBMCs. This clonotype was obtained from a woman aged 18-30 years in good health and CMV-seronegative. V is TRBV15 and J is TRBJ2-3, with D perhaps matching TRBD2 (5 bases). The CDR3 nucleotides read TGTGCCACCAGCAGAGAGGAAGCGGACCCCACAGATACGCAGTATTTT. This translates into CATSREEADPTDTQYF.